The entry that follows covers one T cell receptor (beta chain) sequence. What it binds is not known. Only in-frame clones appear in the TCRdb table, and some are missing; sequencing was by immunoSEQ multiplex PCR. The table includes roughly 12,000 clones, around 64% detected once. This sample is drawn from a study of tumor-infiltrating lymphocytes in localized non-small cell lung cancer. On the study more broadly: Several tumor histologies, both smoking statuses, and some post-neoadjuvant chemotherapy samples were included. Each patient gave resected tumor and non-adjacent uninvolved lung tissue. General study results and limits: Immunotypes IM1 and IM2 had similar TCR-derived T-cell fractions. Different pieces of the same tissue were used for each assay.

The sequenced material came from uninvolved lung tissue not adjacent to the tumor. This TCR derives from a human donor with non-small cell lung cancer.

The CDR3 DNA follows: TGCGCCAGCAGCCCTAACGGCTTGTTTCCAGATACGCAGTATTTT. Protein product: CASSPNGLFPDTQYF. This chain uses TRBV5-1 with TRBJ2-3; D gene unclear. Germline V gene sequence: CDR1 SGHRS, CDR2 YFSETQ. V lost 4 bases to trimming and J lost 4 bases, with 16 bases between them. The CDR3 consists of 15 residues.